Presented here are 20 T cell receptor beta chains from one specimen sequenced in a study of T cells after yellow fever vaccination. MiXCR, applied by TCRdb to the 5' RACE reads, yields one record per CDR3 protein. The sample includes almost 600,000 distinct CDR3 sequences, 13% seen only once; the top ten take roughly an eighth. This specimen consisted of PBMCs, obtained on the day of the yellow fever booster vaccination. The receptors shown here come from a man aged 30 to 45 who received the YFV17D yellow fever vaccine.

This clonotype was picked up a small number of times. The rearrangement uses TRBV24-1 and TRBJ2-5; D is possibly TRBD1 (6 bases). CDR1 and CDR2 from the germline V gene are KGHDR and SFDVKD. This CDR3 spans 15 amino acids. V shed 4 bases and J shed 4 bases, with 15 bases lying between them. The CDR3 protein is CATSDPRGPAETQYF. The CDR3 DNA reads as TGTGCCACCAGTGACCCCAGGGGCCCAGCAGAGACCCAGTACTTC.

A few counts support this clonotype. The chain carries TRBV29-1 and TRBJ2-5, with 7 bases that match TRBD1. The CDR3 consists of 13 residues. The V and J ends lost 6 bases and 0 bases, in that order; junction bases with no gene match: 4. Germline CDR1 reads SQVTM; CDR2 reads ANQGSEA. CDR3 DNA: TGCAGCGTCCAGGACAGGAACCAAGAGACCCAGTACTTC. Translation gives CSVQDRNQETQYF.

This clonotype came up a few times. This chain uses TRBV6-6 with TRBJ2-5; possible D gene TRBD1, 5 bases. CDR1 and CDR2 from the germline V gene are MNHNY and SVGAGI (reference sequence). V was cut by 6 bases and J by 5 bases, with 10 bases left in between. The CDR3 contains 12 residues. The CDR3 coding sequence is TGTGCCAGCAGGTCAGGGAAGGAGACCCAGTACTTC. This codes for CASRSGKETQYF.

The gene calls are TRBV20-1 and TRBJ2-7; maybe TRBD2 (5 bases). The V gene's germline CDR1 is DFQATT and CDR2 SNEGSKA (reference sequence). V was trimmed by 3 bases and J by 4 bases, leaving 10 bases between them. The length of the CDR3 is 12 residues. The CDR3 reads CSASGTGYEQYF. CDR3 nucleotides: TGCAGTGCTAGCGGAACGGGGTACGAGCAGTACTTC.

J is TRBJ2-3 and V is TRBV5-1; 10 bases map to TRBD1. This CDR3 comprises 15 residues. Trimming at V came to 3 bases and at J to 10 bases, leaving 11 bases not matched to a gene. Germline values: CDR1 SGHRS, CDR2 YFSETQ. CDR3 sequence (DNA): TGCGCCAGCAGCTGGACGGGACAGGGGAGTCGAGCGCAGTATTTT. Its translation: CASSWTGQGSRAQYF.

As regards this clonotype: One end of the junction is discordant with germline, which a read error may explain. The chain carries TRBV18 and TRBJ2-6; 7 positions match TRBD1. This CDR3 spans 18 amino acids. Germline CDR1 KGHSH, CDR2 LQKENI. DNA of the CDR3: TGTGTCAGCTCACCCCCTTGGGCAGGGGGCTCTGGGGCCAACGTCCTGACTTTC. As protein: CVSSPPWAGGSGANVLTF.

A few counts support this clonotype. V gene TRBV5-1 combines with J gene TRBJ2-7; D is perhaps TRBD2 (6 bases). The CDR3 contains 14 residues. Germline CDR1 SGHRS, CDR2 YFSETQ. Trimming took 3 bases from V and 2 from J, leaving 12 bases between them. The CDR3, as DNA: TGCGCCAGCAGCTGGGGGACTTTCACCTACGAGCAGTACTTC. It translates to CASSWGTFTYEQYF.

The table lists this clonotype with a few counts. The chain is built from TRBV15 and TRBJ2-1; 9 bases line up with TRBD1. V lost 5 bases, J lost 9 bases, and 11 bases stayed unmatched. The germline V gene encodes CDR1 LNHNV and CDR2 YYDKDF (reference sequence). The CDR3 length is 15 residues. Here the CDR3 reads CATSPEGQGFSEQFF. In DNA form, the CDR3 reads TGTGCCACCAGCCCAGAGGGACAGGGCTTTTCTGAGCAGTTCTTC.

J is TRBJ2-3 and V is TRBV20-1; TRBD2 matches at 7 bases. Per the germline V gene, CDR1 is DFQATT and CDR2 is SNEGSKA (reference sequence). This CDR3 is built from 16 residues. Germline trimming cut 1 base from V and 0 bases from J; bases unmatched to any gene: 7. The CDR3 reads CSARGGAGLSTDTQYF. The DNA for the CDR3 is TGCAGTGCTAGAGGAGGAGCGGGATTGAGCACAGATACGCAGTATTTT.

This clonotype was observed a few times. The chain employs TRBV5-1 and TRBJ2-1, with 12 bases aligning to TRBD1. CDR1 SGHRS and CDR2 YFSETQ come from the germline V gene. J lost 8 bases, V lost 4 bases, and 7 bases had no gene match. The CDR3 loop spans 15 amino acids. CDR3 sequence (DNA): TGCGCCAGCAGCATACCGGGACAGGGGGCTGATGAGCAGTTCTTC. Residues: CASSIPGQGADEQFF.

The J gene is TRBJ1-5, the V gene TRBV20-1, with a possible D match to TRBD1 (5 bases). The CDR3 has 14 amino acids. The V end was cut by 6 bases, the J end by 6 bases, with 18 bases between. The germline CDR1 and CDR2 sequences are DFQATT and SNEGSKA (reference sequence). The CDR3 reads CSATRLRVGQPQHF. In DNA, the CDR3 is TGCAGTGCCACAAGACTCAGGGTGGGTCAGCCCCAGCATTTT.

The chain joins TRBV7-2 to TRBJ2-7, with D tentatively TRBD1 (5 bases). Germline loops: CDR1 SGHTA, CDR2 FQGNSA. V lost 0 bases, J lost 2 bases, and 11 bases lay in between. This CDR3 is 15 amino acids long. The CDR3 reads CASSLATDSTYEQYF. In nucleotides, the CDR3 is TGTGCCAGCAGCTTAGCTACCGACAGTACCTACGAGCAGTACTTC.

This clonotype was seen only a few times. This sequence joins TRBV6-2 or TRBV6-3 and TRBJ2-1, with unresolved D. Germline-derived CDR1 and CDR2 are MNHEY and SVGEGT. The CDR3 consists of 11 residues. Trimming pared 7 bases from V and 14 bases from J, leaving 15 bases between. The CDR3 is CASTEYGFKFF. The CDR3 DNA sequence: TGTGCCAGCACCGAATACGGCTTTAAGTTCTTC.

This clonotype has more than one count but fewer than ten. The CDR3 DNA follows: TGCAGCGTTGAAGAGCTAGGACTCGAGACCCAGTACTTC. Amino acid sequence: CSVEELGLETQYF. The chain joins TRBV29-1 to TRBJ2-5; possible D gene TRBD2, 5 bases. Looked up from germline, CDR1 is SQVTM and CDR2 is ANQGSEA. The CDR3 covers 13 residues. Trimming removed 0 bases at V and 5 bases at J, with 10 bases between. Using reference TRBV29-1 and TRBJ2-5 for the parts outside the CDR3, the full variable domain is SAVISQKPSRDICQRGTSLTIQCQVDSQVTMMFWYRQQPGQSLTLIATANQGSEATYESGFVIDKFPISRPNLTFSTLTVSNMSPEDSSIYLCSVEELGLETQYFGPGTRLLVL.

The CDR3 sequence is CASSLERVQRYEQYF. As DNA, the CDR3 is TGTGCCAGCAGCTTGGAGAGGGTCCAGCGATACGAGCAGTACTTC. The chain links TRBV7-9 to TRBJ2-7; TRBD2 might be the D (5 bases). The ends were cut back, 3 bases at V and 4 bases at J, with 16 bases in the middle. CDR1 is SEHNR and CDR2 is FQNEAQ in the germline V gene (reference sequence). This CDR3 is 15 amino acids long.

This clonotype was recorded a few times. The genes are TRBV20-1 and TRBJ2-3, with 7 bases that match TRBD1. The CDR3 contains 15 residues. V shed 5 bases, J shed 6 bases, and the junction held 14 bases outside the gene matches. CDR1 DFQATT and CDR2 SNEGSKA come from the germline V gene (reference sequence). CDR3 nucleotide sequence: TGCAGTGCTCGGAAAAACAGGGGAGTGTATGATACGCAGTATTTT. It encodes CSARKNRGVYDTQYF.

The chain recombines TRBV5-1 with TRBJ1-5, with D unresolved. V gave up 3 bases and J gave up 3 bases, with 7 bases separating them. Germline V gene lookup returns CDR1 SGHRS and CDR2 YFSETQ. This CDR3 region has 13 residues. The CDR3 region has the DNA TGCGCCAGCAGCTACGACTTCAATCAGCCCCAGCATTTT. It is translated as CASSYDFNQPQHF.

The chain is built from TRBV7-9 and TRBJ2-2; no clear D. The CDR3 runs to 15 residues. Germline CDR1 SEHNR, CDR2 FQNEAQ (reference sequence). V was clipped by 2 bases and J by 4 bases, with 11 bases between them. The CDR3 loop is CASSLRKGGTGELFF. The CDR3 nucleotides are TGTGCCAGCAGCTTAAGGAAGGGCGGCACCGGGGAGCTGTTTTTT.

Comments on this clonotype: An end of the junction differs from the germline gene, which may be a read error. This chain uses TRBV5-1 with TRBJ2-7, with D possibly matching TRBD1 (6 bases). Germline V CDR1 and CDR2: SGHRS, YFSETQ. CDR3 length equals 14 residues. CDR3 sequence (DNA): TGCGCCAGCAGCTTGGGAGGGGGAGAGAACGACCAGTACTTC. As protein: CASSLGGGENDQYF.

The chain employs TRBV10-3 and TRBJ2-5; TRBD2 matches 12 bases. Trimming took 10 bases from V and 9 from J; bases not matched to a gene: 15. The germline CDR1 and CDR2 sequences are ENHRY and SYGVKD. CDR3 length: 15 residues. CDR3 DNA: TGTGCCACCGCCGGGACTAGCGGGCCGCCGGTGGCCCAGTACTTC. It translates to CATAGTSGPPVAQYF.